A single sample is the source of the 10 T cell receptor beta chains below, sequenced in a study of shared clonotypes between healthy human individuals. Data came from immunoSEQ multiplex PCR; TCRdb stores just in-frame clones and leaves some out. The sample consists of about 480,000 clones, around 79% of them appearing once. Sequencing was done on a sample of PBMCs. The receptors were sampled from a woman in her thirties or forties in good health. Some clones in this sample may be carry-over from other donors' samples.

CDR3 amino acids: CAAGAEGIIGGELFF. The CDR3 DNA is TGTGCCGCCGGGGCGGAGGGGATTATAGGCGGGGAGCTGTTTTTT. This chain links TRBV28 with TRBJ2-2; tentative D call: TRBD2 (6 bases). Trimming stripped 11 bases from V and 7 bases from J, with 23 bases between. The CDR3 has 15 residues. Germline V CDR1 and CDR2: MDHEN, SYDVKM.

CDR3 DNA: TGCGCCAGCAGCTTGGAGGCGGGAGGGCCGGGGTACAATGAGCAGTTCTTC. Translating it yields CASSLEAGGPGYNEQFF. The chain combines TRBV5-1 with TRBJ2-1; 9 nucleotides agree with TRBD2. From germline, CDR1 is SGHRS and CDR2 YFSETQ. V gave up 0 bases and J gave up 4 bases; unmatched junction bases: 8. The CDR3 has 17 amino acids.

The chain is built from TRBV5-1 and TRBJ2-7; 8 nucleotides match TRBD2. This CDR3 spans 15 amino acids. Germline V gene sequence: CDR1 SGHRS, CDR2 YFSETQ. Unmatched junction bases numbered 11, after V lost 4 bases and J lost 5 bases. This CDR3 is CASSPQPGLVDEQYF. The DNA for the CDR3 is TGCGCCAGCAGCCCTCAACCGGGACTAGTGGACGAGCAGTACTTC.

This clone was detected only a few times. The genes are TRBV11-2 and TRBJ2-1; D ambiguous. Per the germline V gene, CDR1 is SGHAT and CDR2 is FQNNGV. Trimming stripped 5 bases from V and 10 bases from J, with 18 bases between. CDR3 size: 14 residues. The CDR3: CASSSNLWAREQFF. The CDR3 coding sequence is TGTGCCAGCAGCAGTAATTTATGGGCAAGGGAGCAGTTCTTC.

This clone occurred once. The genes are TRBV7-2 and TRBJ1-2; TRBD1 matches at 7 bases. Germline assignment: CDR1 SGHTA and CDR2 FQGNSA. With V trimmed by 5 bases and J by 4 bases, 10 bases remained unmatched. This CDR3 contains 15 residues. The CDR3 protein is CASSRKGQPGYGYTF. In nucleotides, the CDR3 is TGTGCCAGCAGCAGAAAGGGACAGCCCGGCTATGGCTACACCTTC.

J is TRBJ2-3 and V is TRBV7-9; 11 bases line up with TRBD2. Germline V gene lookup returns CDR1 SEHNR and CDR2 FQNEAQ (reference sequence). The CDR3 sequence is 15 residues long. V lost 3 bases, J lost 8 bases, and 7 bases stayed unmatched. The CDR3 nucleotides are TGTGCCAGCAGCTTCCTAGCGGGAGGCGGCACTACGCAGTATTTT. This translates into CASSFLAGGGTTQYF. Variable domain in full (rest from reference TRBV7-9 and TRBJ2-3): DTGVSQNPRHKITKRGQNVTFRCDPISEHNRLYWYRQTLGQGPEFLTYFQNEAQLEKSRLLSDRFSAERPKGSFSTLEIQRTEQGDSAMYLCASSFLAGGGTTQYFGPGTRLTVL.

J is TRBJ2-7 and V is TRBV7-8; D gene unclear. The CDR3 runs 16 residues. Trimming removed 2 bases at V and 4 bases at J, with 18 bases between. Germline CDR1 and CDR2: SGHVS and FQNEAQ. The CDR3 bases are TGTGCCAGCAGCTTATACTCCCCCGGCGGAATTTACGAGCAGTACTTC. It encodes CASSLYSPGGIYEQYF.

In the case of this clone: The same CDR3 arises from other DNA sequences in this sample as well. The rearrangement links TRBV18 to TRBJ2-7; D is uncertain. The CDR3 runs 13 residues. Germline values: CDR1 KGHSH, CDR2 LQKENI. V was pared by 3 bases and J by 0 bases, with 6 bases between. As DNA, the CDR3 is TGTGCCAGCTCACCCCCAGGCTCCTACGAGCAGTACTTC. This sequence encodes CASSPPGSYEQYF.

The chain joins TRBV18 to TRBJ2-5; no clear D. The CDR3 extends over 14 amino acids. Per the germline V gene, CDR1 is KGHSH and CDR2 is LQKENI. The germline V and J ends were trimmed by 3 bases and 0 bases, with 8 bases remaining between them. As DNA, the CDR3 is TGTGCCAGCTCACCGCCCGGGTACCAAGAGACCCAGTACTTC. It yields the protein CASSPPGYQETQYF.

The rearrangement links TRBV30 to TRBJ2-7; D call uncertain. Per the germline V gene, CDR1 is GTSNPN and CDR2 is SVGIG (reference sequence). Trimming stripped 0 bases from V and 3 bases from J, with 6 bases between. The CDR3 contains 12 residues. The CDR3 reads CAWSVPFYEQYF. The CDR3 nucleotides are TGTGCCTGGAGTGTCCCTTTCTACGAGCAGTACTTC.